This T cell receptor (beta chain) originates from a study of OX40 agonist ivuxolimab in advanced cancers. The overall study: Age averaged about 62 years (range roughly 23 to 90), and more than 80% were male. Having had anti-PD-1, anti-PD-L1 or anti-CTLA-4 therapy before was allowed, and over 35% had some. The study's findings and limits: More expanded clones were seen, on average, in CD8+ T cells than in CD4+.

Repertoires were generated with immunoSEQ multiplex PCR, while TCRdb's copy carries only in-frame clones and drops some. The sample shows around 95,000 clones, 85% to 95% of them seen only once. The CDR3 has 15 residues. CDR1 and CDR2 (germline): MDHEN, SYDVKM. V lost 5 bases and J lost 1, with 9 bases in between. About this clone itself: Its antigen is unknown.

This sample comprised CD4+ or CD8+ T cells sorted from blood, obtained in a trial of the OX40 agonist ivuxolimab. This sequence joins TRBV28 and TRBJ2-6; D possibly corresponds to TRBD2 (6 bases). The TCR sequence derives from an adult with an advanced solid tumor such as melanoma, head and neck, liver or kidney cancer. CDR3 bases: TGTGCCAGCAGTGGGAGGAGATCTGGGGCCAACGTCCTGACTTTC. It yields the protein CASSGRRSGANVLTF.